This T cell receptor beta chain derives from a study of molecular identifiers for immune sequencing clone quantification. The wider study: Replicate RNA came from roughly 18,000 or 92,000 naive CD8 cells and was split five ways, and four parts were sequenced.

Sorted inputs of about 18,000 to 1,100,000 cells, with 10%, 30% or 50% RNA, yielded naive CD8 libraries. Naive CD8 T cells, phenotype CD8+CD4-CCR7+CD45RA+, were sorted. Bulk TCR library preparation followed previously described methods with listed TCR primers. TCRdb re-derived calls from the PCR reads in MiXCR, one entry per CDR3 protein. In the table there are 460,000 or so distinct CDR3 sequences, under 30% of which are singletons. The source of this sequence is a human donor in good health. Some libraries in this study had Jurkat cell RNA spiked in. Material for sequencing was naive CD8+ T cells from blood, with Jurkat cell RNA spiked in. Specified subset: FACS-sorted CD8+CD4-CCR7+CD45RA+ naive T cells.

The DNA of the CDR3 is TGTGCCAGCAGCCTAAAGCAGGGTCGGGAGCAGTACTTC. Its protein is CASSLKQGREQYF. The chain joins TRBV7-9 to TRBJ2-7, with TRBD1 as a possible D gene (5 bases). The CDR3 has 13 amino acids. The germline CDR1 and CDR2 sequences are SEHNR and FQNEAQ (reference sequence). Trimming took off 5 bases at V and 7 bases at J, with 15 bases between the two ends.